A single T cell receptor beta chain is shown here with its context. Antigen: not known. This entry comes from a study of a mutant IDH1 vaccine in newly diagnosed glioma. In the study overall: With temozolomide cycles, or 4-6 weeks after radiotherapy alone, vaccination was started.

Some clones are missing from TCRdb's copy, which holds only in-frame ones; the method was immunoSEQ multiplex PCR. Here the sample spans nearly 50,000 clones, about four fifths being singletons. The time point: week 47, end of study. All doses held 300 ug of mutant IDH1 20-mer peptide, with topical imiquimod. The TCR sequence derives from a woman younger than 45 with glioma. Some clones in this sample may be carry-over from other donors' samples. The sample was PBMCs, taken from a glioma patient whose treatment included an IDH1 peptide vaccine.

The CDR3 DNA follows: TGTGCCAGCAGCGGCAGGACAGGGCTCACAGATACGCAGTATTTT. It translates to CASSGRTGLTDTQYF. The J gene is TRBJ2-3, the V gene TRBV9; TRBD1 matches 8 bases. The V gene end was trimmed by 3 bases and the J gene end by 2 bases; junction bases not matched to a gene: 5. From germline, CDR1 is SGDLS and CDR2 YYNGEE. The length of the CDR3 is 15 residues.